This TCR beta chain was sequenced for a study of CD4 T cells in relation to SARS-CoV-2 and coronaviruses. A few counts support this clone. From germline, CDR1 is LGHDT and CDR2 YNNKEL (reference sequence). CDR3 size: 15 residues. V dropped 5 bases and J dropped 0 bases, with 11 bases sitting between them. Sequencing was performed with immunoSEQ multiplex PCR; in TCRdb, only in-frame clones are kept and a portion is missing. This sample has 50,000 to 70,000 clones, with about 91% found just once. This receptor was obtained from an adult with COVID-19. The genes are TRBV3-1 (or the pseudogene TRBV3-2) and TRBJ1-3; D perhaps matches TRBD1 (6 bases). The sample comprised naive CD4+ T cells from PBMCs. Subset specified: naive CD4+ T cells isolated by negative enrichment. The CDR3 DNA follows: TGTGCCAGCAGCTACGGGACACTCTCTGGAAACACCATATATTTT. This sequence encodes CASSYGTLSGNTIYF.